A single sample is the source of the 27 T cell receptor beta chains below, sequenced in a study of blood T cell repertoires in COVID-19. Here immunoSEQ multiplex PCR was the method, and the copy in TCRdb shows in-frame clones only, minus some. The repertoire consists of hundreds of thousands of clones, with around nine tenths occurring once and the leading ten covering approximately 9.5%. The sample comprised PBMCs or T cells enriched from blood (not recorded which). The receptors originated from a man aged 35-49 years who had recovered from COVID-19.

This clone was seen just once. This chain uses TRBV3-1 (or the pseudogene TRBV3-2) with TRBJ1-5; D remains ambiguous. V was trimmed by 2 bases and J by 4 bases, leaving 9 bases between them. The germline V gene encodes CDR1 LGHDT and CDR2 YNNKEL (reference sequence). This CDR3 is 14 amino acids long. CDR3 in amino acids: CASSQQEENQPQHF. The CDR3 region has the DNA TGTGCCAGCAGCCAACAAGAAGAGAATCAGCCCCAGCATTTT.

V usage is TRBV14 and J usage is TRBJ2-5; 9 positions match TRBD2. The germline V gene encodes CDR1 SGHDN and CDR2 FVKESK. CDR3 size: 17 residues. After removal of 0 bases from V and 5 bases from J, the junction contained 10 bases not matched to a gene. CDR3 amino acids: CASSQEKGRLAGETQYF. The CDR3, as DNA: TGTGCCAGCAGCCAAGAAAAAGGTCGCCTAGCGGGGGAGACCCAGTACTTC.

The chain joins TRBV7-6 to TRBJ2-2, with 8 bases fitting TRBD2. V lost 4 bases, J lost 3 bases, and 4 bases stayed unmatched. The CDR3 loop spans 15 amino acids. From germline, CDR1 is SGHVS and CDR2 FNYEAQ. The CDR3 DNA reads TGTGCCAGCAGCTCCCGGGGGGGAGACACCGGGGAGCTGTTTTTT. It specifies CASSSRGGDTGELFF. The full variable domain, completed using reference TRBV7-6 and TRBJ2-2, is GAGVSQSPRYKVTKRGQDVALRCDPISGHVSLYWYRQALGQGPEFLTYFNYEAQQDKSGLPNDRFSAERPEGSISTLTIQRTEQRDSAMYRCASSSRGGDTGELFFGEGSRLTVL.

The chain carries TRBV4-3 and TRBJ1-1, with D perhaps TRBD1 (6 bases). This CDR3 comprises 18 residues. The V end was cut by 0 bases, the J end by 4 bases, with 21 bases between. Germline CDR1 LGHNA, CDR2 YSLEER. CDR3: CASSQDLVYYTGPTEAFF. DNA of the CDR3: TGCGCCAGCAGCCAAGATCTTGTCTATTATACAGGGCCCACTGAAGCTTTCTTT.

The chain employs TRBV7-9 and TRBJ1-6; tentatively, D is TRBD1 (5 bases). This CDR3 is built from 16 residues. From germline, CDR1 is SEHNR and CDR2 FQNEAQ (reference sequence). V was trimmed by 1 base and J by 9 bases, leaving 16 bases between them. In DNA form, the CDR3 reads TGTGCCAGCAGCTTAGGATTCGGTCAGGGAGGTTCACCCCTCCACTTT. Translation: CASSLGFGQGGSPLHF.

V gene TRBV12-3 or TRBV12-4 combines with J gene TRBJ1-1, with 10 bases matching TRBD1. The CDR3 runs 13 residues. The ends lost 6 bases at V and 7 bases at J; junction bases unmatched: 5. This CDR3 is CASRPTGGVEAFF. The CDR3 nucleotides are TGTGCCAGCAGACCGACAGGGGGCGTTGAAGCTTTCTTT.

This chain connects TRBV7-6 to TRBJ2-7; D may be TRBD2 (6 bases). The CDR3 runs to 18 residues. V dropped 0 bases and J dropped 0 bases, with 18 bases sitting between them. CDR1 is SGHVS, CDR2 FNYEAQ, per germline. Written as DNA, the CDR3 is TGTGCCAGCAGCTTAGCCCCCTCCCTCGGGAGCGGCTCCTACGAGCAGTACTTC. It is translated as CASSLAPSLGSGSYEQYF. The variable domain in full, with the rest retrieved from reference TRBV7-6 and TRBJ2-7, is GAGVSQSPRYKVTKRGQDVALRCDPISGHVSLYWYRQALGQGPEFLTYFNYEAQQDKSGLPNDRFSAERPEGSISTLTIQRTEQRDSAMYRCASSLAPSLGSGSYEQYFGPGTRLTVT.

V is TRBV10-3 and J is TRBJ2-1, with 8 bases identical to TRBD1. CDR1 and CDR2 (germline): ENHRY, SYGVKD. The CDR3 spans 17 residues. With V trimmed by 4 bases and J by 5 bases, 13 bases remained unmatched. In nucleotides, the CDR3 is TGTGCCATCAGTGCCAGGAGGCCGGGACAGGAAAACAATGAGCAGTTCTTC. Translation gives CAISARRPGQENNEQFF.

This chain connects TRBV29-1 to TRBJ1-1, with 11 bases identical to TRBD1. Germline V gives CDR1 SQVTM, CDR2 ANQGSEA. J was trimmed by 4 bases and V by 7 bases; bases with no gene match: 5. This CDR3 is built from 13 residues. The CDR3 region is CSADRGQVTEAFF. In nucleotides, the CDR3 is TGCAGCGCGGACAGGGGGCAGGTCACTGAAGCTTTCTTT.

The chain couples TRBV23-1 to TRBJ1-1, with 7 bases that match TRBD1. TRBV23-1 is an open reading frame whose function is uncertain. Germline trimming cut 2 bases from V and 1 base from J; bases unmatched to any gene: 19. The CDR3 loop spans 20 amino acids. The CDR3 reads CASSQTTHPREGGSNTEAFF. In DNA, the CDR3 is TGCGCCAGCAGTCAAACCACCCACCCGCGGGAAGGGGGCTCGAACACTGAAGCTTTCTTT.

The CDR3 loop is CASSMLGKRSSYEQYF. Here the CDR3 DNA reads TGTGCCAGTAGTATGCTCGGGAAAAGGAGCTCCTACGAGCAGTACTTC. The gene calls are TRBV19 and TRBJ2-7; a possible D gene is TRBD2 (5 bases). V dropped 3 bases and J dropped 0 bases, with 15 bases sitting between them. Germline loops: CDR1 LNHDA, CDR2 SQIVND (reference sequence). CDR3 length: 16 residues.

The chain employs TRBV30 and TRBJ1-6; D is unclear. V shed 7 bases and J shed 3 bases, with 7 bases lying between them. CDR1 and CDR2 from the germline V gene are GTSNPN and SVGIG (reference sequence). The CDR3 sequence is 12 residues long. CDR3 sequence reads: CAFRDYNSPLHF. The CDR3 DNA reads TGTGCCTTCCGGGACTATAATTCACCCCTCCACTTT.

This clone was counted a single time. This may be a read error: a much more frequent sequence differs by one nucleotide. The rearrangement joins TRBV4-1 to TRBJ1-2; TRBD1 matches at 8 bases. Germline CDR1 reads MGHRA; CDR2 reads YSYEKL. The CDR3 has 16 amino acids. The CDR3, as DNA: TGCGCCAGCAGTTGGGCCCCCCGGGACAGGAACTATGGCTACATCTTC. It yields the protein CASSWAPRDRNYGYIF.

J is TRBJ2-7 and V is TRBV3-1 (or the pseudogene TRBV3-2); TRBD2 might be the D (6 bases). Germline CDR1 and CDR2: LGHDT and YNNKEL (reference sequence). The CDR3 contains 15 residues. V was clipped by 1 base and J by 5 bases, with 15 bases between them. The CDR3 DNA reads TGTGCCAGCAGCCAAGGATGGGGGAGGTTGAACGAGCAGTACTTC. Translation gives CASSQGWGRLNEQYF.

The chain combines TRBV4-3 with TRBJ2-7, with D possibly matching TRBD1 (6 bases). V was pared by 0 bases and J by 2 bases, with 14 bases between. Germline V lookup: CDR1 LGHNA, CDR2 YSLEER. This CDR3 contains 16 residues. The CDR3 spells CASSQELGANAYEQYF. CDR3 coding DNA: TGCGCCAGCAGCCAAGAATTGGGGGCCAACGCCTACGAGCAGTACTTC.

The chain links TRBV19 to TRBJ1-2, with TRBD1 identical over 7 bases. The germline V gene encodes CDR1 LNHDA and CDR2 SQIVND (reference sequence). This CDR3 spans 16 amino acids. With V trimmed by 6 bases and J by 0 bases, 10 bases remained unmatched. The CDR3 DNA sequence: TGTGCCAGTAGACCCTTTGGGACAGAGACTAACTATGGCTACACCTTC. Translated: CASRPFGTETNYGYTF.

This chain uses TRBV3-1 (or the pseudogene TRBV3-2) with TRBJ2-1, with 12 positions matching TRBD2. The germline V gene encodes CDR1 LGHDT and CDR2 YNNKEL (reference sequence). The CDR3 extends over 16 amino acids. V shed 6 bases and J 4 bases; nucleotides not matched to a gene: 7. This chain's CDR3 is CASSHGLAGPYNEQFF. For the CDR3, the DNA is TGTGCCAGCAGTCACGGACTAGCGGGACCTTACAATGAGCAGTTCTTC.

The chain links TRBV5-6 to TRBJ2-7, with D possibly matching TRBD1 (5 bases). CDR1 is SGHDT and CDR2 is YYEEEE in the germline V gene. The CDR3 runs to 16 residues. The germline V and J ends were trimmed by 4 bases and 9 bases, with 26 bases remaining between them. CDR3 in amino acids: CASSQDEDTLQRGQYF. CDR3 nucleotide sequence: TGTGCCAGCAGCCAGGATGAGGACACGCTACAACGTGGGCAGTACTTC.

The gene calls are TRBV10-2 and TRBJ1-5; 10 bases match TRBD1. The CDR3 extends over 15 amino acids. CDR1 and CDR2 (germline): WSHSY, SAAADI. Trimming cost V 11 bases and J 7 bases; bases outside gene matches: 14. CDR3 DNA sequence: TGCGCCTCTCAGCCGCGGGACAGGGGAGAACAGCCCCAGCATTTT. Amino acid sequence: CASQPRDRGEQPQHF.

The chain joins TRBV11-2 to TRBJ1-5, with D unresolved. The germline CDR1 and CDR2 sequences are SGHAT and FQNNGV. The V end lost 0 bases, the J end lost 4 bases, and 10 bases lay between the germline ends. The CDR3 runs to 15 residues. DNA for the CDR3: TGTGCCAGCAGCTTAGAGGGTAGCGTAAATCAGCCCCAGCATTTT. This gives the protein CASSLEGSVNQPQHF.

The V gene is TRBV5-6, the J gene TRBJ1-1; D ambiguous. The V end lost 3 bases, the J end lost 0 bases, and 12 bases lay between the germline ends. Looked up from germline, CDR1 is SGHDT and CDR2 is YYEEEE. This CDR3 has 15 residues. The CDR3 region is CASSSPWRMNTEAFF. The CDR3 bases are TGTGCCAGCAGCTCCCCCTGGAGAATGAACACTGAAGCTTTCTTT.

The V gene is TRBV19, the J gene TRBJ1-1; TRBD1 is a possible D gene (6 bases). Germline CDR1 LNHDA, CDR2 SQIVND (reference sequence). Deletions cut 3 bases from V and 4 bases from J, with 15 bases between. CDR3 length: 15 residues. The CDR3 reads CASSIRGQGGTEAFF. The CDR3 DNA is TGTGCCAGTAGTATTCGCGGGCAAGGGGGCACTGAAGCTTTCTTT.

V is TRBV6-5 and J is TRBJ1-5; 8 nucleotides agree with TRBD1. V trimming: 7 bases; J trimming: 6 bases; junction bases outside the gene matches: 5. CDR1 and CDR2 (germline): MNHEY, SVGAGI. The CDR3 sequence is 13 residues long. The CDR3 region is CASKADRGQPQHF. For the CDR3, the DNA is TGTGCCAGCAAAGCCGACAGGGGTCAGCCCCAGCATTTT.

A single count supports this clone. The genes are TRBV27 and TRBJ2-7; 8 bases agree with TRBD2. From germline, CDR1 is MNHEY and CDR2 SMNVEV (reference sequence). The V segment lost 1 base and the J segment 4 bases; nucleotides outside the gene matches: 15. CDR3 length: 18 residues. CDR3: CASSLYGVSGTGSYEQYF. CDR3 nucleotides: TGTGCCAGCAGTTTATATGGTGTTAGCGGGACGGGATCTTACGAGCAGTACTTC.

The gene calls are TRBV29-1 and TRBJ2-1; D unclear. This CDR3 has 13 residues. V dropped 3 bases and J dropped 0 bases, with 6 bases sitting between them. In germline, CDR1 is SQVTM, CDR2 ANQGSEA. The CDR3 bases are TGCAGCGTTGACGTCAGCTCCTACAATGAGCAGTTCTTC. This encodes CSVDVSSYNEQFF.

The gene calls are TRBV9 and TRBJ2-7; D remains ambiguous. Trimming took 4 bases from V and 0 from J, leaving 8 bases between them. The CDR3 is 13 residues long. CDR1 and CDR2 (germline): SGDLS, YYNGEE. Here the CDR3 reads CASSPHGSYEQYF. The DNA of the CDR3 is TGTGCCAGCAGCCCACATGGCTCCTACGAGCAGTACTTC.

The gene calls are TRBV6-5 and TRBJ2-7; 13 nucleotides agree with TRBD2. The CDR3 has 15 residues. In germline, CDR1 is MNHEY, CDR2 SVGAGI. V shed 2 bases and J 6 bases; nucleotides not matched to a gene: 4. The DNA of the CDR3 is TGTGCCAGCAGTTACGGACTAGCGGGAGTTCGCGAGCAGTACTTC. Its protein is CASSYGLAGVREQYF.